This TCR beta chain emerged from a study of graft-versus-host responses after intestinal transplantation. Study information: Once they had received anti-thymocyte globulin induction, all recipients took tacrolimus and steroids for two to three years.

As concerns this clone: Its antigen is currently unknown.

CDR1 is MNHEY and CDR2 is SVGAGI in the germline V gene. The germline V and J ends were trimmed by 0 bases and 0 bases, with 8 bases remaining between them. The CDR3 has 15 amino acids. Assay used: immunoSEQ multiplex PCR; TCRdb lists only in-frame clones, some missing. The sample lists about 150,000 clones; around nine tenths were seen once. This TCR was sampled from a human donor who received an intestinal transplant. The chain recombines TRBV6-5 with TRBJ1-1, with D possibly TRBD1 on 5 matching bases. The source material was unstimulated CD4+ T cells sorted from spleen or lymph node cells, sampled before intestinal transplant. CDR3 sequence (DNA): TGTGCCAGCAGTTACTCGGGCAGGGTGAACACTGAAGCTTTCTTT. It specifies CASSYSGRVNTEAFF.